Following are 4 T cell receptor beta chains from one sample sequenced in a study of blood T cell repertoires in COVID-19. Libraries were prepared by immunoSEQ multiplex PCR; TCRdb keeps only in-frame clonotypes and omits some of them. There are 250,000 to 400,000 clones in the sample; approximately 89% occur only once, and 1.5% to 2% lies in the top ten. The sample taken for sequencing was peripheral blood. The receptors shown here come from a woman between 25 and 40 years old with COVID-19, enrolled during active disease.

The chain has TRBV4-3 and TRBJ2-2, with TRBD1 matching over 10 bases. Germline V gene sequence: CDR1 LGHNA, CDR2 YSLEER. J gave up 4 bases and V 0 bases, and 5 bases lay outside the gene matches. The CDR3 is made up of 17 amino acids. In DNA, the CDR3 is TGCGCCAGCAGCCAAGAGACAGGGGGCATATTCACCGGGGAGCTGTTTTTT. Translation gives CASSQETGGIFTGELFF.

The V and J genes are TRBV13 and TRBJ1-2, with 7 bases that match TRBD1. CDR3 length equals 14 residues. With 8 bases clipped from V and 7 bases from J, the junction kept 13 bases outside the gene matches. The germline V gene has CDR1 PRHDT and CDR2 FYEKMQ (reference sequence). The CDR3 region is CASGRGLGLGGYTF. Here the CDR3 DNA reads TGTGCCAGCGGCAGGGGGTTGGGTCTGGGTGGCTACACCTTC.

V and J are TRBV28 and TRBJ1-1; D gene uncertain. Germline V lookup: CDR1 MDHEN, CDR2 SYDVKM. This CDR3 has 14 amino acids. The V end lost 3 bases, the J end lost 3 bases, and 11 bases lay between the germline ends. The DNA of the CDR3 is TGTGCCAGCAGTTTGACAAACAGAGACACTGAAGCTTTCTTT. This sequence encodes CASSLTNRDTEAFF.

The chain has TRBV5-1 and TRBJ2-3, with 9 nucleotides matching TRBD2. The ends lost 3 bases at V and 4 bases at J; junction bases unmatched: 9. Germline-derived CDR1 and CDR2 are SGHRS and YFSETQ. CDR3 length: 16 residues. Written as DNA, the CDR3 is TGCGCCAGCAGCTGGTCTAGGCGGGGGGGCTCAGATACGCAGTATTTT. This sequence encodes CASSWSRRGGSDTQYF.